A selection of T cell receptor beta chains follows, all from one sample in a study of shared clonotypes between healthy human individuals. Method: immunoSEQ multiplex PCR; TCRdb's copy keeps in-frame clones and lacks some. The table includes about 2.4 million clones, approximately 93% detected once. The sequenced material came from naive CD4+ T cells from PBMCs. These receptors all come from a man between 18 and 35 years old in good health. Some clones in this sample may be carry-over from other donors' samples. The CDR3 runs from the conserved cysteine through the conserved F or W. Fields, in order: CDR3 DNA, CDR3 protein, J gene, clone size, V gene, D gene. D genes are given only for firm matches. Clone size is not always given. Where it is, it says once, few, many or a class for expanded clones.

DNA: TGTGCCAGCAGCTTTCGTCCGGGAGAAGGAGATACGCAGTATTTT; CDR3: CASSFRPGEGDTQYF; J: TRBJ2-3; size: once; V: TRBV7-3; D: NA
DNA: TGTGCCAGCAGCCGGGACAGGGTGACAGATACGCAGTATTTT; CDR3: CASSRDRVTDTQYF; J: TRBJ2-3; size: NA; V: TRBV7-2; D: TRBD1
DNA: TGTGCCAGCAGCTTGGCCATAATAAAAACTGAGGGCTACACCTTC; CDR3: CASSLAIIKTEGYTF; J: TRBJ1-2; size: NA; V: TRBV5-4; D: NA
DNA: TGTGCCAGCAGCCCAAGGGGGAGGGGGAATCGGGACTATGGCTACACCTTC; CDR3: CASSPRGRGNRDYGYTF; J: TRBJ1-2; size: NA; V: TRBV7-8; D: NA
DNA: TGTGCCAGTAGATCCGGGACTAGTTTAAGTGAGCAGTTCTTC; CDR3: CASRSGTSLSEQFF; J: TRBJ2-1; size: NA; V: TRBV11-2; D: TRBD2
DNA: TGTGCCAGCAGGCGAGGGGGCCAGAGGAATGGCTACACCTTC; CDR3: CASRRGGQRNGYTF; J: TRBJ1-2; size: NA; V: TRBV27; D: TRBD1
DNA: TGTGCCAGCAGTCTCAGGGGCAACTCGGGGACCCAGTACTTC; CDR3: CASSLRGNSGTQYF; J: TRBJ2-5; size: NA; V: TRBV25-1; D: NA
DNA: TGTGCCAGCAGCTTTCCTAACATCTGGGGGAGCACAGATACGCAGTATTTT; CDR3: CASSFPNIWGSTDTQYF; J: TRBJ2-3; size: NA; V: TRBV5-6; D: NA
DNA: TGTGGAGTTAGCGGGAGCTCCTACAATGAGCAGTTCTTC; CDR3: CGVSGSSYNEQFF; J: TRBJ2-1; size: NA; V: TRBV7-9; D: TRBD2
DNA: TGTGCCAGCAGCGTAGCTTCTGACAGGGCCCAAGAGACCCAGTACTTC; CDR3: CASSVASDRAQETQYF; J: TRBJ2-5; size: NA; V: TRBV9; D: TRBD1
DNA: TGTGCCAGCACAACAGGACAGCAAGAGACCCAGTACTTC; CDR3: CASTTGQQETQYF; J: TRBJ2-5; size: NA; V: TRBV2; D: NA
DNA: TGCGCCAGCAGTCCCGGGACAGCCTCCTACGAGCAGTACTTC; CDR3: CASSPGTASYEQYF; J: TRBJ2-7; size: NA; V: TRBV5-1; D: TRBD1
DNA: TGTGCCAGCTCACCATATACCGGGACAGACTACTACGAGCAGTACTTC; CDR3: CASSPYTGTDYYEQYF; J: TRBJ2-7; size: NA; V: TRBV18; D: TRBD1
DNA: TGCAGCGCAGCACTTGGGAGAAACACTGAAGCTTTCTTT; CDR3: CSAALGRNTEAFF; J: TRBJ1-1; size: few; V: TRBV29-1; D: NA
DNA: TGTGCCAGCAGCGCACGGATTGGCTATGGCTACACCTTC; CDR3: CASSARIGYGYTF; J: TRBJ1-2; size: NA; V: TRBV6-1; D: NA
DNA: TGTGCCAGCAGCCACTACAGAGGGAACACTGAAGCTTTCTTT; CDR3: CASSHYRGNTEAFF; J: TRBJ1-1; size: NA; V: TRBV13; D: NA
DNA: TGCGCCAGCAGCCAAGTAGGGAAATTCACTGAAGCTTTCTTT; CDR3: CASSQVGKFTEAFF; J: TRBJ1-1; size: NA; V: TRBV4-1; D: NA
DNA: TGTGCCAGCAGTGGATGGTCCGGAGCTAACTATGGCTACACCTTC; CDR3: CASSGWSGANYGYTF; J: TRBJ1-2; size: once; V: TRBV6-1; D: NA
DNA: TGCGCCAGCAGCCCGGGGGCTTACGAGCAGTACTTC; CDR3: CASSPGAYEQYF; J: TRBJ2-7; size: NA; V: TRBV5-1; D: NA
DNA: TGTGCCAGCCGGCAGGGGTGGGATCAGCCCCAGCATTTT; CDR3: CASRQGWDQPQHF; J: TRBJ1-5; size: NA; V: TRBV7-2; D: NA
DNA: TGCAGCGCAGGACAGGGACACACTGAAGCTTTCTTT; CDR3: CSAGQGHTEAFF; J: TRBJ1-1; size: few; V: TRBV29-1; D: TRBD1
DNA: TGTGCCAGCAGCGTAGGCGGGAATAGCGGGAGCCGGAATGAGCAGTTCTTC; CDR3: CASSVGGNSGSRNEQFF; J: TRBJ2-1; size: NA; V: TRBV9; D: TRBD2
DNA: TGTGCCAGCAGTTTACAGTTCTACGAGCAGTACTTC; CDR3: CASSLQFYEQYF; J: TRBJ2-7; size: NA; V: TRBV28; D: NA
DNA: TGTGCCAGCAGTGAATTAGCGGCCAACTCCTACGAGCAGTACTTC; CDR3: CASSELAANSYEQYF; J: TRBJ2-7; size: NA; V: TRBV25-1; D: NA
DNA: TGTGCCAGCAGTCCCGCGGGGGCTGACTATGGCTACACCTTC; CDR3: CASSPAGADYGYTF; J: TRBJ1-2; size: NA; V: TRBV28; D: NA
DNA: TGTGCCAGCAGTTTCTTGGGTACGCAGTATTTT; CDR3: CASSFLGTQYF; J: TRBJ2-3; size: NA; V: TRBV28; D: NA
DNA: TGTGCCAGCAGCTTTAACAGACAGAACACCGGGGAGCTGTTTTTT; CDR3: CASSFNRQNTGELFF; J: TRBJ2-2; size: NA; V: TRBV11-3; D: NA
DNA: TGTGCCAGCGTCGAACAAACGAACACCGGGGAGCTGTTTTTT; CDR3: CASVEQTNTGELFF; J: TRBJ2-2; size: NA; V: TRBV28; D: NA
DNA: TGTGCCAGCAGGCAACCTAGGGACGTATATGGCAGCGAAGGGCCCCAGCATTTT; CDR3: CASRQPRDVYGSEGPQHF; J: TRBJ1-5; size: NA; V: TRBV28; D: NA
DNA: TGCAGCGTTGAAGGAGAAGACTTACTGGCGGGTCTTCAGTACTTC; CDR3: CSVEGEDLLAGLQYF; J: TRBJ2-7; size: NA; V: TRBV29-1; D: NA
DNA: TGTGCCAGCGCTCGGGCGACTGAAGCTTTCTTT; CDR3: CASARATEAFF; J: TRBJ1-1; size: few; V: TRBV25-1; D: NA
DNA: TGCGCCAGCAGCGTCTTAGGGACGAGCTCCTACAATGAGCAGTTCTTC; CDR3: CASSVLGTSSYNEQFF; J: TRBJ2-1; size: NA; V: TRBV5-1; D: NA
DNA: TGTGCCATCAGTGACGACAGGGGGGAGACCCAGTACTTC; CDR3: CAISDDRGETQYF; J: TRBJ2-5; size: NA; V: TRBV10-3; D: TRBD1
DNA: TGTGCCAGCAGCTTAAGCCAGTACAATGAGCAGTTCTTC; CDR3: CASSLSQYNEQFF; J: TRBJ2-1; size: NA; V: TRBV7-3; D: NA
DNA: TGCGCCAGCAGCCAAGACGCCAGGACAGATACGCAGTATTTT; CDR3: CASSQDARTDTQYF; J: TRBJ2-3; size: NA; V: TRBV4-3; D: NA
DNA: TGTGCCAGCAGTCCCCGATCCCGGGGTTCACCCCTCCACTTT; CDR3: CASSPRSRGSPLHF; J: TRBJ1-6; size: once; V: TRBV28; D: NA
DNA: TGTGCCAGTAGTTCCCGGGACAGGGACTACGAGCAGTACTTC; CDR3: CASSSRDRDYEQYF; J: TRBJ2-7; size: NA; V: TRBV19; D: TRBD1
DNA: TGTGCCAGCAGCTCCAGACTAGCGGGAGTAAGAGATACGCAGTATTTT; CDR3: CASSSRLAGVRDTQYF; J: TRBJ2-3; size: NA; V: TRBV7-8; D: TRBD2
DNA: TGTGCCTGGAGTGCGGAACAGACCTCACCCCTCCACTTT; CDR3: CAWSAEQTSPLHF; J: TRBJ1-6; size: NA; V: TRBV30; D: NA
DNA: TGCGCCAGCAGCTCGAGCTGGCGGGAGGAAGCCGGGGAGCTGTTTTTT; CDR3: CASSSSWREEAGELFF; J: TRBJ2-2; size: NA; V: TRBV5-1; D: TRBD2
DNA: TGTGCCAGCAGTAAACCCGGGACCTCGAACACTGAAGCTTTCTTT; CDR3: CASSKPGTSNTEAFF; J: TRBJ1-1; size: NA; V: TRBV6-6; D: NA
DNA: TGTGCCAGCAGGACAGGGGGCAACTATGGCTACACCTTC; CDR3: CASRTGGNYGYTF; J: TRBJ1-2; size: NA; V: TRBV28; D: TRBD1
DNA: TGTGCCAGCAGTTACCGGACAGGGGCCAATGAGCAGTTCTTC; CDR3: CASSYRTGANEQFF; J: TRBJ2-1; size: NA; V: TRBV6-5; D: TRBD1
DNA: TGTGCCAGCAGTTACTTTTCAGGAAATAATTCACCCCTCCACTTT; CDR3: CASSYFSGNNSPLHF; J: TRBJ1-6; size: once; V: TRBV6-5; D: NA
DNA: TGTGCCAGCAGCTTAGGGACACTCTACGAGCAGTACTTC; CDR3: CASSLGTLYEQYF; J: TRBJ2-7; size: NA; V: TRBV7-9; D: NA
DNA: TGTGCCATCAGTGACCCGGCGGGGGAGCAGTACTTC; CDR3: CAISDPAGEQYF; J: TRBJ2-7; size: NA; V: TRBV10-3; D: NA
DNA: TGCGCCAGCAGCCCCGAGGCTGGGACTCCAAACTATGGCTACACCTTC; CDR3: CASSPEAGTPNYGYTF; J: TRBJ1-2; size: NA; V: TRBV5-1; D: NA
DNA: TGTGCCATCGGGAGGGGCGTGGGACTCACAGATACGCAGTATTTT; CDR3: CAIGRGVGLTDTQYF; J: TRBJ2-3; size: NA; V: TRBV10-3; D: TRBD2
DNA: TGTGCCAGCAGCTTTAGGGGGGATTCTGGAAACACCATATATTTT; CDR3: CASSFRGDSGNTIYF; J: TRBJ1-3; size: NA; V: TRBV7-9; D: NA
DNA: TGTGCCAGCAGCTCCTCAAGCGGGAGTTACTACGAGCAGTACTTC; CDR3: CASSSSSGSYYEQYF; J: TRBJ2-7; size: once; V: TRBV11-2; D: TRBD2
DNA: TGCGCCAGCAGCCCCCAATTGGGCAACAGGGGGGCCTCTGGGGCCAACGTCCTGACTTTC; CDR3: CASSPQLGNRGASGANVLTF; J: TRBJ2-6; size: once; V: TRBV4-3; D: TRBD1
DNA: TGTGCCAGCAGCTTCAGCGGGACCCAGTACTTC; CDR3: CASSFSGTQYF; J: TRBJ2-5; size: once; V: TRBV7-2; D: NA
DNA: TGCGCCAGCAGCTTGCTTGACAGTAACACTGAAGCTTTCTTT; CDR3: CASSLLDSNTEAFF; J: TRBJ1-1; size: once; V: TRBV5-1; D: NA
DNA: TGTGCCAGCAGCCCTGAAATCGCCAAGCTAACCGATGGCTACACCTTC; CDR3: CASSPEIAKLTDGYTF; J: TRBJ1-2; size: NA; V: TRBV7-2; D: NA
DNA: TGTGCCACCTCAGGGTCGCGCACAGATACGCAGTATTTT; CDR3: CATSGSRTDTQYF; J: TRBJ2-3; size: NA; V: TRBV10-3; D: NA
DNA: TGTGCCAGCAGTGAAGGTCCAGGGGGTGAGACCCAGTACTTC; CDR3: CASSEGPGGETQYF; J: TRBJ2-5; size: NA; V: TRBV2; D: TRBD1
DNA: TGTGCCAGCAGTCGGGGAGGGACAGGGAATCAGCCCCAGCATTTT; CDR3: CASSRGGTGNQPQHF; J: TRBJ1-5; size: NA; V: TRBV6-5; D: TRBD1